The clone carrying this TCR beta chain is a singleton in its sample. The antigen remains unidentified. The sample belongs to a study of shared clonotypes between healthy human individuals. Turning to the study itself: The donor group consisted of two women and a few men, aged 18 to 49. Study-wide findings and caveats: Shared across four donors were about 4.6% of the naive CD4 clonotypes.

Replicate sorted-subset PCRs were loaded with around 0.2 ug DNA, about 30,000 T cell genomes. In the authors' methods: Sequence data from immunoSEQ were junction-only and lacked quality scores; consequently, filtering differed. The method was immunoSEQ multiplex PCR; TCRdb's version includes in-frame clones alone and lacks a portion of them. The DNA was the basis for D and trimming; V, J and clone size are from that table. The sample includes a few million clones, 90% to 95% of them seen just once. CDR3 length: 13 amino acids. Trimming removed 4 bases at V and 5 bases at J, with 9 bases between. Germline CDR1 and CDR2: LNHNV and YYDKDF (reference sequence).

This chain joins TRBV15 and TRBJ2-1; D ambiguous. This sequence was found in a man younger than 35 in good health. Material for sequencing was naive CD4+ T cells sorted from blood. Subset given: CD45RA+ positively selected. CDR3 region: CATSIHRDNEQFF. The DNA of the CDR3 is TGTGCCACCAGCATCCACCGGGACAATGAGCAGTTCTTC.